A single sample is the source of the 25 T cell receptor beta chains below, sequenced in a study of blood T cell repertoires in COVID-19. TCRdb's copy holds only in-frame clones and misses some; the assay was immunoSEQ multiplex PCR. The data hold roughly 200,000 clones, with approximately 85% observed a single time. Sequencing was performed on peripheral blood. These receptors were taken from a man aged 55 to 69 with acute or convalescent COVID-19.

The chain carries TRBV9 and TRBJ2-1; D remains ambiguous. The CDR3 spans 15 residues. CDR1 SGDLS and CDR2 YYNGEE come from the germline V gene. Between the trimmed V and J ends, which lost 0 bases and 0 bases, there was a span of 7 bases. This CDR3 is CASSVEGGSYNEQFF. The CDR3 nucleotides read TGTGCCAGCAGCGTAGAAGGCGGCTCCTACAATGAGCAGTTCTTC.

The J gene is TRBJ2-5, the V gene TRBV6-5, with D hard to call. Germline loops: CDR1 MNHEY, CDR2 SVGAGI. The CDR3 is made up of 13 amino acids. Trimming pared 10 bases from V and 5 bases from J, leaving 17 bases between. The DNA for the CDR3 is TGTGCCAACACCAAAACAGTCCGGGAGACCCAGTACTTC. As protein: CANTKTVRETQYF.

The chain has TRBV20-1 and TRBJ2-1; D not resolved. The CDR3 spans 11 residues. The germline V gene encodes CDR1 DFQATT and CDR2 SNEGSKA (reference sequence). Trimming removed 5 bases at V and 3 bases at J, with 5 bases between. The CDR3 DNA is TGCAGTGCTTCCAGCTACAATGAGCAGTTCTTC. Its translation: CSASSYNEQFF.

V usage is TRBV2 and J usage is TRBJ2-7, with 8 bases identical to TRBD1. Germline loops: CDR1 SNHLY, CDR2 FYNNEI. Germline trimming cut 1 base from V and 3 bases from J; bases unmatched to any gene: 8. This CDR3 is built from 16 residues. CDR3 loop: CASSEVWDRSIYEQYF. CDR3 DNA sequence: TGTGCCAGCAGTGAAGTGTGGGACAGGAGCATCTACGAGCAGTACTTC.

V usage is TRBV7-9 and J usage is TRBJ2-7; D may be TRBD1 (5 bases). CDR1 is SEHNR and CDR2 is FQNEAQ in the germline V gene (reference sequence). The CDR3 length is 14 residues. V was clipped by 4 bases and J by 0 bases, with 10 bases between them. CDR3 loop: CASSSRTLSYEQYF. CDR3 DNA: TGTGCCAGCAGCTCCCGGACACTCTCCTACGAGCAGTACTTC.

The chain recombines TRBV2 with TRBJ2-2; D is undetermined. Trimming removed 4 bases at V and 6 bases at J, with 6 bases between. From germline, CDR1 is SNHLY and CDR2 FYNNEI. This CDR3 region has 12 residues. In nucleotides, the CDR3 is TGTGCCAGCAGTGGCGCGGCCGGGGAGCTGTTTTTT. Encoded protein: CASSGAAGELFF.

This clone occurred once. The CDR3: CASRRSGASSYNEQFF. CDR3 DNA: TGTGCCAGCAGACGGAGCGGGGCGAGCTCCTACAATGAGCAGTTCTTC. The chain employs TRBV6-6 and TRBJ2-1; 7 bases align to TRBD2. Germline V gene sequence: CDR1 MNHNY, CDR2 SVGAGI (reference sequence). The V and J ends lost 6 bases and 0 bases, in that order; junction bases with no gene match: 8. This CDR3 contains 16 residues.

The genes are TRBV2 and TRBJ2-1; D possibly corresponds to TRBD2 (5 bases). Germline V gives CDR1 SNHLY, CDR2 FYNNEI. The V and J ends lost 10 bases and 4 bases respectively, with 14 bases between them. The CDR3 consists of 13 residues. CDR3 in amino acids: CATTRGNYNEQFF. CDR3 in DNA: TGTGCCACCACCCGAGGGAATTACAATGAGCAGTTCTTC.

This chain links TRBV18 with TRBJ2-1; D is ambiguous. Germline assignment: CDR1 KGHSH and CDR2 LQKENI. V was shortened by 6 bases and J by 6 bases, with 9 bases between the two germline ends. The CDR3 is made up of 12 amino acids. CDR3 sequence: CASSVRVNEQFF. The CDR3 coding sequence is TGTGCCAGCTCCGTGCGAGTCAATGAGCAGTTCTTC.

V and J are TRBV9 and TRBJ2-7; no firm D call. The germline CDR1 and CDR2 sequences are SGDLS and YYNGEE. V was cut by 0 bases and J by 0 bases, with 13 bases left in between. The length of the CDR3 is 16 residues. The CDR3 sequence: CASSVGETGRSYEQYF. The CDR3 coding sequence is TGTGCCAGCAGCGTAGGAGAGACTGGTCGCTCCTACGAGCAGTACTTC.

The V and J genes are TRBV5-1 and TRBJ2-6; D ambiguous. Germline V gives CDR1 SGHRS, CDR2 YFSETQ. The germline V and J ends were trimmed by 2 bases and 0 bases, with 6 bases remaining between them. The CDR3 consists of 15 residues. CDR3 coding DNA: TGCGCCAGCAGCTTCCTGTTCTCTGGGGCCAACGTCCTGACTTTC. This translates into CASSFLFSGANVLTF.

The V and J genes are TRBV7-2 and TRBJ2-7; 8 bases map to TRBD1. This CDR3 has 14 residues. Germline V gene sequence: CDR1 SGHTA, CDR2 FQGNSA. J gave up 5 bases and V 5 bases, and 8 bases lay outside the gene matches. Here the CDR3 DNA reads TGTGCCAGCAGCCCAGCAGGGGGCAGAGACGAGCAGTACTTC. Translating it yields CASSPAGGRDEQYF.

The rearrangement uses TRBV13 and TRBJ1-5; maybe TRBD1 (6 bases). Germline V gene sequence: CDR1 PRHDT, CDR2 FYEKMQ (reference sequence). The length of the CDR3 is 14 residues. V dropped 5 bases and J dropped 9 bases, with 17 bases sitting between them. CDR3 protein: CASSPGGAPRPQHF. CDR3 coding DNA: TGTGCCAGCAGCCCGGGGGGGGCGCCTCGGCCCCAGCATTTT.

The chain carries TRBV19 and TRBJ2-6, with D perhaps TRBD1 (5 bases). The germline V gene has CDR1 LNHDA and CDR2 SQIVND (reference sequence). There are 15 residues in the CDR3. Trimming cost V 6 bases and J 0 bases, with 9 bases left between them. In DNA, the CDR3 is TGTGCCAGTAGCCAGGACAACTCTGGGGCCAACGTCCTGACTTTC. Protein sequence: CASSQDNSGANVLTF. Full variable domain (remainder filled in from reference TRBV19 and TRBJ2-6): DGGITQSPKYLFRKEGQNVTLSCEQNLNHDAMYWYRQDPGQGLRLIYYSQIVNDFQKGDIAEGYSVSREKKESFPLTVTSAQKNPTAFYLCASSQDNSGANVLTFGAGSRLTVL.

V gene TRBV5-1 combines with J gene TRBJ1-1, with D possibly being TRBD1 (6 bases). Germline lookup yields CDR1 SGHRS and CDR2 YFSETQ. The germline V and J ends were trimmed by 5 bases and 3 bases, with 14 bases remaining between them. CDR3 size: 14 residues. CDR3 sequence (DNA): TGCGCCAGCAGGGCGACAGGAGAGTACACTGAAGCTTTCTTT. Encoded protein: CASRATGEYTEAFF.

The CDR3 sequence is CASSSKGAGYNYGYTF. CDR3 nucleotide sequence: TGTGCCAGCAGCTCAAAAGGGGCCGGATATAACTATGGCTACACCTTC. The rearrangement joins TRBV5-6 to TRBJ1-2; D perhaps matches TRBD1 (5 bases). V lost 3 bases and J 1 base, leaving 16 bases between the germline ends. There are 16 residues in the CDR3. CDR1 and CDR2 (germline): SGHDT, YYEEEE.

The chain carries TRBV18 and TRBJ2-3; tentatively, D is TRBD2 (6 bases). The V gene's germline CDR1 is KGHSH and CDR2 LQKENI. This CDR3 spans 15 amino acids. V was shortened by 5 bases and J by 3 bases, with 15 bases between the two germline ends. The CDR3 nucleotides read TGTGCCAGCTCAGGCGGGAACAAAGGGACAGATACGCAGTATTTT. Translating it yields CASSGGNKGTDTQYF.

The J gene is TRBJ2-4, the V gene TRBV19; a possible D gene is TRBD1 (5 bases). Trimming shortened V by 5 bases and J by 1 base, and 18 bases separated the two germline ends. CDR3 length: 17 amino acids. Germline assignment: CDR1 LNHDA and CDR2 SQIVND (reference sequence). CDR3 residues: CASSPRWAQEAKNIQYF. In nucleotides, the CDR3 is TGTGCCAGTAGTCCAAGGTGGGCACAGGAGGCCAAAAACATTCAGTACTTC.

This chain joins TRBV7-2 and TRBJ2-1; 8 bases agree with TRBD1. This CDR3 is built from 16 residues. CDR1 and CDR2 from the germline V gene are SGHTA and FQGNSA. Trimming cost V 1 base and J 9 bases; bases outside gene matches: 11. CDR3 sequence reads: CASSLVGRGPSGEQFF. The DNA of the CDR3 is TGTGCCAGCAGCTTAGTGGGCAGGGGGCCGTCCGGTGAGCAGTTCTTC.

The chain employs TRBV15 and TRBJ2-1; TRBD2 matches at 7 bases. CDR3 size: 16 residues. Trimming cost V 6 bases and J 7 bases; bases outside gene matches: 15. Germline loops: CDR1 LNHNV, CDR2 YYDKDF (reference sequence). The DNA for the CDR3 is TGTGCCACCAGTCCTCCCGGGGAAGGGAGGGAAAATGAGCAGTTCTTC. Residues: CATSPPGEGRENEQFF.

The chain has TRBV7-2 and TRBJ2-5, with 13 bases aligning to TRBD2. The CDR3 runs 17 residues. CDR1 is SGHTA and CDR2 is FQGNSA in the germline V gene. V lost 3 bases to trimming and J lost 5 bases; unmatched junction nucleotides: 9. CDR3 loop: CASSFGLGTSGTETQYF. The CDR3 DNA reads as TGTGCCAGCAGCTTTGGGCTCGGGACTAGCGGGACTGAGACCCAGTACTTC.

The chain couples TRBV9 to TRBJ2-5, with 11 bases fitting TRBD2. Germline V gene data show CDR1 as SGDLS and CDR2 as YYNGEE. Trimming removed 0 bases from V and 7 bases from J; junction bases left unmatched: 8. This CDR3 has 16 residues. CDR3 sequence: CASSVDVAGLAATQYF. The CDR3 region has the DNA TGTGCCAGCAGCGTAGACGTCGCGGGACTAGCGGCGACCCAGTACTTC. Together with reference TRBV9 and TRBJ2-5, the CDR3 gives the full variable domain: DSGVTQTPKHLITATGQRVTLRCSPRSGDLSVYWYQQSLDQGLQFLIQYYNGEERAKGNILERFSAQQFPDLHSELNLSSLELGDSALYFCASSVDVAGLAATQYFGPGTRLLVL.

This clone was recorded once. J is TRBJ2-7 and V is TRBV28, with 13 bases that match TRBD2. The CDR3 totals 17 residues. Germline CDR1 and CDR2: MDHEN and SYDVKM. With V trimmed by 4 bases and J by 7 bases, 13 bases remained unmatched. The CDR3 loop is CASSSLLGLAGVGEQYF. CDR3 nucleotides: TGTGCCAGCAGTTCCCTCTTAGGACTAGCGGGAGTGGGGGAGCAGTACTTC.

The rearrangement joins TRBV7-6 to TRBJ2-3; 8 bases are shared with TRBD1. CDR3 size: 15 residues. Germline V gene lookup returns CDR1 SGHVS and CDR2 FNYEAQ. Trimming took 10 bases from V and 1 from J; bases not matched to a gene: 10. CDR3 sequence: CATSRRGQGTDTQYF. CDR3 bases: TGTGCCACTTCCCGGCGGGGACAGGGCACAGATACGCAGTATTTT.

The rearrangement joins TRBV3-1 (or the pseudogene TRBV3-2) to TRBJ2-2; TRBD2 aligns across 16 bases. Losses at the gene ends were 3 bases for V and 6 bases for J; bases not matched to a gene: 4. The CDR3 is made up of 17 amino acids. Germline V gene sequence: CDR1 LGHDT, CDR2 YNNKEL (reference sequence). The CDR3 reads CASSQGLAGGPSGELFF. The DNA of the CDR3 is TGTGCCAGCAGCCAGGGACTAGCGGGAGGGCCCTCCGGGGAGCTGTTTTTT.